The rows below give T cell receptor beta chains drawn from one sample of a study of cytomegalovirus exposure and HLA in healthy donors. The data were produced by immunoSEQ multiplex PCR, yet TCRdb's version contains in-frame clones alone and is incomplete. The table records around 130,000 clones, approximately 86% of them present only once. Sequencing used PBMCs. Receptors were obtained from a boy between 10 and 17 years old in good health and CMV-seronegative. Both conserved end residues are part of each CDR3. D genes are given only for firm matches. Size is omitted from some rows. Given values are once, few, many or a class for expanded clones.

>14|TRBJ1-1|TRBV19|NA|TRBD1
CATRSGTGGTEAFF
TGTGCCACACGCTCCGGGACAGGGGGTACTGAAGCTTTCTTT
>16|TRBJ2-1|TRBV2|NA|TRBD1
CARRARTGRSYNEQFF
TGTGCCAGAAGGGCGCGGACAGGCCGCTCCTACAATGAGCAGTTCTTC
>17|TRBJ1-4|TRBV12-2|NA|NA
CASRSVGGAVTNEKLFF
TGTGCAAGTCGCTCTGTGGGGGGAGCAGTAACTAATGAAAAACTGTTTTTT
>15|TRBJ2-3|TRBV7-8|NA|NA
CASSPSLLPTDTQYF
TGTGCCAGCAGCCCGTCCCTCCTACCCACAGATACGCAGTATTTT
>12|TRBJ2-5|TRBV7-7|once|NA
CASSLNGETQYF
TGTGCTAGCAGCTTAAACGGGGAGACCCAGTACTTC
>20|TRBJ2-5|TRBV6-1|NA|TRBD2
CASSGFPWTSGRLVQETQYF
TGTGCCAGCAGTGGTTTCCCCTGGACTAGCGGGAGATTGGTACAAGAGACCCAGTACTTC
>16|TRBJ1-1|TRBV7-3|NA|TRBD1
CASRPRDSLKVTEAFF
TGTGCCAGCAGACCCCGGGACAGCCTAAAAGTCACTGAAGCTTTCTTT
>17|TRBJ2-7|TRBV25-1|once|TRBD1
CASSTPIDRGPSYEQYF
TGTGCCAGCAGCACTCCGATCGACAGGGGCCCTTCCTACGAGCAGTACTTC
>14|TRBJ2-7|TRBV30|NA|NA
CAWTNRRGSDEQYF
TGTGCCTGGACCAACAGGAGGGGTAGCGACGAGCAGTACTTC
>14|TRBJ1-5|TRBV5-6|NA|NA
CASSLGQANQPQHF
TGTGCCAGCAGCTTGGGCCAGGCCAATCAGCCCCAGCATTTT
>13|TRBJ1-5|TRBV11-2|NA|NA
CASSLEQGQPQHF
TGTGCCAGCAGCTTGGAACAGGGTCAGCCCCAGCATTTT
>16|TRBJ2-2|TRBV7-9|NA|TRBD1
CASSQPGQVNTGELFF
TGTGCCAGCAGCCAGCCCGGACAGGTTAACACCGGGGAGCTGTTTTTT
>13|TRBJ1-2|TRBV29-1|NA|TRBD1
CSARQGDVYGYTF
TGCAGCGCCCGACAGGGGGACGTCTATGGCTACACCTTC
>14|TRBJ2-1|TRBV5-1|NA|NA
CASSFHRTNNEQFF
TGCGCCAGCAGCTTCCATAGGACAAACAATGAGCAGTTCTTC
>16|TRBJ2-3|TRBV15|NA|TRBD2
CATSYTLAIGADTQYF
TGTGCCACCAGCTACACACTAGCGATAGGGGCAGATACGCAGTATTTT
>17|TRBJ1-1|TRBV21-1|once|NA
CASSKHLLGRIGTEAFF
TGTGCCAGCAGCAAACATCTGTTGGGGAGGATAGGCACTGAAGCTTTCTTT
>17|TRBJ1-2|TRBV18|NA|TRBD1
CASSPILGQGPNYGYTF
TGTGCCAGCTCACCCATACTAGGACAGGGGCCTAACTATGGCTACACCTTC
>13|TRBJ1-5|TRBV5-8|NA|NA
CASSLGTWQPQHF
TGTGCCAGCAGCTTGGGTACTTGGCAGCCCCAGCATTTT
>15|TRBJ2-3|TRBV4-3|few|NA
CASSQRSGWPDTQYF
TGCGCCAGCAGCCAAAGGAGTGGGTGGCCGGATACGCAGTATTTT